The rows below give T cell receptor beta chains drawn from one sample of a study of CD8 T cells in Susac syndrome. TCRdb fed the immunoSEQ multiplex PCR reads into MiXCR, producing one record per CDR3 protein. The sample holds some 63,000 distinct CDR3 sequences; just under 95% are singletons and the top ten take about 0.61%. Sequencing was performed on CD8+ T cells from PBMCs. The source is a human donor with multiple sclerosis. The CDR3 runs from the conserved cysteine through the conserved F or W. The D gene is left open where the match is weak. The size of a clone is reported for some rows only, either as once, few or many, or as a class for expanded clones.

TRBJ1-2,TRBV9,TRBD1,once,CASSAEGAGYGYTF,TGTGCCAGCAGCGCCGAGGGGGCGGGCTATGGCTACACCTTC
TRBJ1-1,TRBV4-1,-,-,CASSQDLGTVSTEAFF,TGCGCCAGCAGCCAAGATCTCGGCACGGTCAGCACTGAAGCTTTCTTT
TRBJ2-7,TRBV4-1,TRBD2,-,CASSQVAGEYYEQYF,TGCGCCAGCAGCCAAGTAGCGGGAGAGTACTACGAGCAGTACTTC
TRBJ1-5,TRBV12-3/TRBV12-4,TRBD1,-,CASSSGGMGNQPQHF,TGTGCCAGCAGTTCAGGGGGCATGGGCAATCAGCCCCAGCATTTT
TRBJ2-7,TRBV5-6,TRBD1,-,CASSLTGGGYEQYF,TGTGCCAGCAGCTTGACAGGGGGCGGGTACGAGCAGTACTTC
TRBJ2-5,TRBV4-3,TRBD1,-,CASSQTTGKEETQYF,TGCGCCAGCAGCCAGACGACAGGGAAGGAAGAGACCCAGTACTTC
TRBJ1-1,TRBV19,-,-,CASSTAMNTEAFF,TGTGCCAGTAGTACCGCGATGAACACTGAAGCTTTCTTT
TRBJ2-7,TRBV11-1,-,-,CASSLAYGAYEQYF,TGTGCCAGCAGCTTAGCTTACGGAGCCTACGAGCAGTACTTC
TRBJ1-2,TRBV5-4,TRBD1,-,CASSSGQGNGYTF,TGTGCCAGCAGCTCGGGACAGGGGAATGGCTACACCTTC
TRBJ2-2,TRBV12-3/TRBV12-4,-,-,CASSPGYTGELFF,TGTGCCAGCAGTCCGGGATACACCGGGGAGCTGTTTTTT
TRBJ2-3,TRBV30,TRBD1,-,CAWSGTGIVDTQYF,TGTGCCTGGAGCGGGACAGGGATTGTAGATACGCAGTATTTT
TRBJ2-3,TRBV6-2/TRBV6-3,TRBD2,-,CASASGTSGTDTQYF,TGTGCCAGCGCTTCGGGGACTAGCGGCACAGATACGCAGTATTTT
TRBJ2-1,TRBV4-1,TRBD1,-,CASRKDRGHDEQFF,TGCGCCAGCAGGAAGGACAGGGGGCACGATGAGCAGTTCTTC
TRBJ2-7,TRBV28,-,-,CASSLALGSSYEQYF,TGTGCCAGCAGTTTAGCCCTTGGGTCCTCCTACGAGCAGTACTTC
TRBJ2-1,TRBV7-3,-,-,CASRSGDGSYNEQFF,TGTGCCAGCAGATCGGGAGACGGCTCCTACAATGAGCAGTTCTTC
TRBJ2-5,TRBV12-3/TRBV12-4,-,-,CASSLGGAETQYF,TGTGCCAGCAGTTTAGGGGGTGCAGAGACCCAGTACTTC